These 23 T cell receptor beta chains originate from one sample sequenced in a study of OX40 agonist ivuxolimab in advanced cancers. The assay was immunoSEQ multiplex PCR, and TCRdb's table has in-frame clones only and misses some. This sample has about 26,000 clones, with 85% found just once. This specimen consisted of CD4+ or CD8+ T cells sorted from blood, obtained in a trial of the OX40 agonist ivuxolimab. The source is an adult with an advanced solid tumor such as melanoma, head and neck, liver or kidney cancer.

This clone was recorded a few times. The rearrangement joins TRBV27 to TRBJ2-7; perhaps D is TRBD1 or TRBD2 (5 bases each). Trimming shortened V by 8 bases and J by 6 bases, and 8 bases separated the two germline ends. Germline CDR1 and CDR2: MNHEY and SMNVEV (reference sequence). The CDR3 contains 10 residues. The CDR3 sequence is CASGTSEQYF. In DNA form, the CDR3 reads TGTGCCAGCGGGACGTCCGAGCAGTACTTC.

Note on this clone: At one end, the junction sequence differs from germline, possibly due to a read error. Other DNA sequences in this specimen translate into the identical CDR3. V and J are TRBV2 and TRBJ2-5, with D possibly matching TRBD1 (6 bases). The CDR3 totals 13 residues. Germline V gene lookup returns CDR1 SNHLY and CDR2 FYNNEI. The CDR3, as DNA: TGTGCCAGCAGTACAGGGCCAGGAGAGACTCAGTACTTC. Translated, it gives CASSTGPGETQYF. The variable domain in full, with the rest retrieved from reference TRBV2 and TRBJ2-5, is EPEVTQTPSHQVTQMGQEVILRCVPISNHLYFYWYRQILGQKVEFLVSFYNNEISEKSEIFDDQFSVERPDGSNFTLKIRSTKLEDSAMYFCASSTGPGETQYFGPGTRLLVL.

V is TRBV6-5 and J is TRBJ1-2; perhaps TRBD1 as D (6 bases). The V gene's germline CDR1 is MNHEY and CDR2 SVGAGI. There are 12 residues in the CDR3. Trimming took off 6 bases at V and 9 bases at J, with 14 bases between the two ends. Here the CDR3 DNA reads TGTGCCAGCAGAGAACAGGGTGATAGCTACACCTTC. Translation: CASREQGDSYTF.

The chain carries TRBV11-2 and TRBJ2-3; 8 positions match TRBD2. V lost 1 base and J lost 2; bases outside the gene matches: 5. This CDR3 comprises 16 residues. Germline V gives CDR1 SGHAT, CDR2 FQNNGV. The CDR3 DNA sequence: TGTGCCAGCAGCTTAGTCCCTAGCGGGCCCACAGATACGCAGTATTTT. It is translated as CASSLVPSGPTDTQYF.

The chain couples TRBV19 to TRBJ1-2; unclear D gene. The CDR3 spans 17 residues. V was cut by 2 bases and J by 1 base, with 17 bases left in between. Looked up from germline, CDR1 is LNHDA and CDR2 is SQIVND (reference sequence). This CDR3 reads CASSISAAAGHNYGYTF. As DNA, the CDR3 is TGTGCCAGTAGTATAAGTGCGGCGGCGGGCCATAACTATGGCTACACCTTC. Filled out from reference TRBV19 and TRBJ1-2, the complete variable domain reads DGGITQSPKYLFRKEGQNVTLSCEQNLNHDAMYWYRQDPGQGLRLIYYSQIVNDFQKGDIAEGYSVSREKKESFPLTVTSAQKNPTAFYLCASSISAAAGHNYGYTFGSGTRLTVV.

This rearrangement joins TRBV4-2 to TRBJ2-4, with a tentative D call TRBD2 (5 bases). CDR1 and CDR2 from the germline V gene are LGHNA and YNFKEQ. CDR3 length: 16 residues. V lost 3 bases and J lost 0, with 12 bases in between. The CDR3 reads CASSQGDATAKNIQYF. DNA of the CDR3: TGTGCCAGCAGCCAGGGAGATGCAACAGCCAAAAACATTCAGTACTTC.

This clone was seen once. The J gene is TRBJ2-7, the V gene TRBV9; D might be TRBD2 (5 bases). CDR3 length equals 13 residues. The germline gives CDR1 SGDLS, CDR2 YYNGEE. V lost 0 bases and J lost 2, with 6 bases in between. CDR3 sequence: CASSVGGPYEQYF. In DNA form, the CDR3 reads TGTGCCAGCAGCGTAGGAGGGCCCTACGAGCAGTACTTC.

This clone occurred once. The rearrangement links TRBV11-3 to TRBJ2-7, with D tentatively TRBD1 or TRBD2 (5 bases each). This CDR3 region has 15 residues. From germline, CDR1 is SGHNT and CDR2 YENEEA. V was trimmed by 2 bases and J by 0 bases, leaving 11 bases between them. CDR3: CASSLRGVSSYEQYF. The CDR3 region has the DNA TGTGCCAGCAGCTTAAGAGGGGTCAGCTCCTACGAGCAGTACTTC.

This chain joins TRBV12-5 and TRBJ2-1, with D possibly TRBD2 on 6 matching bases. Germline V gene data show CDR1 as LGHNT and CDR2 as FRNRAP. V dropped 1 base and J dropped 3 bases, with 13 bases sitting between them. The CDR3 runs to 16 residues. The CDR3 nucleotides are TGTGCTAGTGGTTTGGGAGCGGGCCTCTTCTACAATGAGCAGTTCTTC. Protein: CASGLGAGLFYNEQFF.

This clone is medium-sized by share. This chain links TRBV10-1 with TRBJ2-7; 7 nucleotides align to TRBD1. The germline V gene has CDR1 WNHNN and CDR2 SYGVQD (reference sequence). The CDR3 consists of 15 residues. The V gene end was trimmed by 3 bases and the J gene end by 0 bases; junction bases not matched to a gene: 5. Here the CDR3 DNA reads TGCGCCAGCAGTGATGGGGCAGGGGGCTCCTACGAGCAGTACTTC. It yields the protein CASSDGAGGSYEQYF.

The chain combines TRBV19 with TRBJ1-6; D remains unclear. The germline V and J ends were trimmed by 7 bases and 3 bases, with 13 bases remaining between them. Germline V gene sequence: CDR1 LNHDA, CDR2 SQIVND (reference sequence). The CDR3 consists of 15 residues. The CDR3 DNA reads TGTGCCAGTACTCCTCGTGGGCTCTATAATTCACCCCTCCACTTT. This sequence encodes CASTPRGLYNSPLHF.

CDR3: CASSPTAGVPGEQYF. In DNA form, the CDR3 reads TGTGCCAGCAGCCCTACAGCGGGGGTCCCGGGGGAGCAGTACTTC. This chain links TRBV9 with TRBJ2-7; 8 positions agree with TRBD2. Germline-derived CDR1 and CDR2 are SGDLS and YYNGEE. Germline trimming cut 4 bases from V and 7 bases from J; bases unmatched to any gene: 13. This CDR3 is built from 15 residues. Full variable domain (missing parts from reference TRBV9 and TRBJ2-7): DSGVTQTPKHLITATGQRVTLRCSPRSGDLSVYWYQQSLDQGLQFLIQYYNGEERAKGNILERFSAQQFPDLHSELNLSSLELGDSALYFCASSPTAGVPGEQYFGPGTRLTVT.

The gene calls are TRBV12-5 and TRBJ2-2; no clear D. V lost 3 bases, J lost 2 bases, and 1 base lay in between. Germline CDR1 and CDR2: LGHNT and FRNRAP. The CDR3 is 12 residues long. The CDR3 nucleotides read TGTGCTAGTGGTTTCAACACCGGGGAGCTGTTTTTT. Its protein product is CASGFNTGELFF.

The V gene is TRBV29-1, the J gene TRBJ1-2; D is perhaps TRBD1 (5 bases). CDR3 length: 13 amino acids. Germline CDR1 SQVTM, CDR2 ANQGSEA. Deletions cut 5 bases from V and 6 bases from J, with 16 bases between. The CDR3 nucleotides are TGCAGCGTTTGGGGGGGAGGGGAGAATGGCTACACCTTC. Translation: CSVWGGGENGYTF.

This clone appeared a few times. J is TRBJ1-2 and V is TRBV2; D not certain. Germline V CDR1 and CDR2: SNHLY, FYNNEI. Trimming removed 0 bases from V and 2 bases from J, with 13 bases in between. This CDR3 has 16 residues. The CDR3 is CASSEALGVDNYGYTF. DNA for the CDR3: TGTGCCAGCAGTGAAGCGTTAGGTGTGGACAACTATGGCTACACCTTC.

This chain joins TRBV9 and TRBJ2-7, with TRBD2 matching 8 bases. Germline assignment: CDR1 SGDLS and CDR2 YYNGEE. The ends lost 2 bases at V and 5 bases at J; junction bases unmatched: 9. This CDR3 contains 15 residues. Here the CDR3 reads CASSVGGAHLDEQYF. The CDR3 region has the DNA TGTGCCAGCAGCGTCGGGGGGGCTCATTTGGACGAGCAGTACTTC.

The chain carries TRBV7-9 and TRBJ2-6; no clear D gene. This CDR3 region has 15 residues. Deletions cut 5 bases from V and 2 bases from J, with 10 bases between. Looked up from germline, CDR1 is SEHNR and CDR2 is FQNEAQ (reference sequence). The CDR3 region is CASSGGTPGANVLTF. The CDR3 region has the DNA TGTGCCAGCAGCGGCGGCACCCCTGGGGCCAACGTCCTGACTTTC.

The J gene is TRBJ2-3, the V gene TRBV6-6; 9 bases align to TRBD1. J gave up 6 bases and V 4 bases, and 5 bases lay outside the gene matches. CDR1 and CDR2 (germline): MNHNY, SVGAGI (reference sequence). The CDR3 is made up of 14 amino acids. CDR3 in DNA: TGTGCCAGCAGTTCCGGGACAGGGTATGATACGCAGTATTTT. This translates into CASSSGTGYDTQYF.

The chain is built from TRBV11-2 and TRBJ2-7; the D gene could be TRBD1 or TRBD2 (6 bases each). Trimming took 3 bases from V and 4 from J, leaving 16 bases between them. CDR1 SGHAT and CDR2 FQNNGV come from the germline V gene. The CDR3 runs to 15 residues. In DNA, the CDR3 is TGTGCCAGCAGCTTGAATCATCGGGGGCGGTACGAGCAGTACTTC. Translation: CASSLNHRGRYEQYF.

Only one count was recorded for this clone. The genes are TRBV27 and TRBJ1-1; weak D call: TRBD1 (6 bases). This CDR3 has 15 amino acids. The germline V and J ends were trimmed by 6 bases and 0 bases, with 14 bases remaining between them. The germline V gene has CDR1 MNHEY and CDR2 SMNVEV (reference sequence). The CDR3 DNA reads TGTGCCAGCAGCTACCTTACAGGGCTGAACACTGAAGCTTTCTTT. Amino acid sequence: CASSYLTGLNTEAFF.

The J gene is TRBJ2-1, the V gene TRBV19, with D perhaps matching TRBD1 (6 bases). The CDR3 is made up of 16 amino acids. Germline-derived CDR1 and CDR2 are LNHDA and SQIVND (reference sequence). Trimming pared 3 bases from V and 9 bases from J, leaving 21 bases between. Written as DNA, the CDR3 is TGTGCCAGTAGTATGGGGCGGACAGTATTCGGTGCTGAGCAGTTCTTC. It codes for CASSMGRTVFGAEQFF. The whole variable domain, filled in from reference TRBV19 and TRBJ2-1, reads DGGITQSPKYLFRKEGQNVTLSCEQNLNHDAMYWYRQDPGQGLRLIYYSQIVNDFQKGDIAEGYSVSREKKESFPLTVTSAQKNPTAFYLCASSMGRTVFGAEQFFGPGTRLTVL.

This CDR3 is CASSPETGGLRETQYF. CDR3 nucleotides: TGTGCCAGCAGCCCGGAGACAGGGGGCTTGAGAGAGACCCAGTACTTC. V usage is TRBV7-9 and J usage is TRBJ2-5; 10 bases fit TRBD1. Trimming took 5 bases from V and 4 from J; bases not matched to a gene: 10. The germline V gene has CDR1 SEHNR and CDR2 FQNEAQ (reference sequence). CDR3 length equals 16 residues.

V gene TRBV6-7 combines with J gene TRBJ2-7, with 9 bases that match TRBD2. TRBV6-7 is flagged as an ORF with uncertain function. The V and J ends lost 5 bases and 7 bases, in that order; junction bases with no gene match: 12. The length of the CDR3 is 15 residues. CDR3 in amino acids: CASSPGVAGAGEQYF. CDR3 DNA: TGTGCCAGCAGTCCAGGGGTAGCGGGGGCAGGGGAGCAGTACTTC.